Below are 31 T cell receptor beta chains sequenced from a single sample in a study of cytomegalovirus exposure and HLA in healthy donors. The PCR was carried out with 60 Vbeta primers and 13 Jbeta primers. Assay: immunoSEQ multiplex PCR; the TCRdb copy retains only in-frame clones and omits some. The profile shows 130,000 to 150,000 clones, around three quarters of them singletons. The source material was PBMCs. Receptors were obtained from a man aged 25 to 45 in good health and CMV-seronegative.

V usage is TRBV29-1 and J usage is TRBJ1-5; 7 nucleotides align to TRBD1. The V gene's germline CDR1 is SQVTM and CDR2 ANQGSEA. V shed 6 bases, J shed 5 bases, and the junction held 7 bases outside the gene matches. There are 13 residues in the CDR3. This CDR3 is CSVSDREHQPQHF. DNA for the CDR3: TGCAGCGTCTCCGACAGGGAACATCAGCCCCAGCATTTT.

This clone was seen a handful of times. The V and J genes are TRBV5-1 and TRBJ1-1; 7 nucleotides agree with TRBD1. CDR1 and CDR2 (germline): SGHRS, YFSETQ. This CDR3 has 15 residues. V was pared by 4 bases and J by 0 bases, with 6 bases of the junction left unmatched. CDR3 coding DNA: TGCGCCAGCAGCGAGGGACAGTTCATGAACACTGAAGCTTTCTTT. This encodes CASSEGQFMNTEAFF.

The V call is TRBV7-9, the J call TRBJ2-3; no clear D gene. The CDR3 totals 13 residues. Trimming pared 3 bases from V and 0 bases from J, leaving 4 bases between. The germline gives CDR1 SEHNR, CDR2 FQNEAQ (reference sequence). CDR3 DNA: TGTGCCAGCAGCTTCCAAAGCACAGATACGCAGTATTTT. It yields the protein CASSFQSTDTQYF.

The V call is TRBV30, the J call TRBJ2-7, with D tentatively TRBD1 (5 bases). The CDR3 runs to 15 residues. The ends were cut back, 1 base at V and 3 bases at J, with 16 bases in the middle. In germline, CDR1 is GTSNPN, CDR2 SVGIG (reference sequence). CDR3 in amino acids: CAWSEGSAHGYEQYF. DNA for the CDR3: TGTGCCTGGAGTGAGGGGTCCGCCCACGGCTACGAGCAGTACTTC.

This chain links TRBV7-8 with TRBJ1-4, with D maybe TRBD1 (5 bases). This CDR3 has 14 amino acids. V was pared by 1 base and J by 5 bases, with 8 bases between. CDR1 SGHVS and CDR2 FQNEAQ come from the germline V gene. CDR3 protein: CASSLEGLNEKLFF. The DNA of the CDR3 is TGTGCCAGCAGCTTAGAGGGACTCAATGAAAAACTGTTTTTT.

The chain uses TRBV6-4 and TRBJ2-1, with TRBD2 matching 10 bases. This CDR3 is built from 16 residues. Trimming took 3 bases from V and 4 from J; bases not matched to a gene: 6. Germline V gene sequence: CDR1 MRHNA, CDR2 SNTAGT. CDR3 in DNA: TGTGCCAGCAGTGATTCAGCGGGAGGGCCGTACAATGAGCAGTTCTTC. As protein: CASSDSAGGPYNEQFF.

The chain combines TRBV5-1 with TRBJ2-1; TRBD1 aligns across 11 bases. The CDR3 runs 15 residues. V gave up 4 bases and J gave up 4 bases; unmatched junction bases: 4. Germline CDR1 is SGHRS and CDR2 is YFSETQ. The CDR3 nucleotides read TGCGCCAGCAGCGTGGGGGACAGGGGGTACAATGAGCAGTTCTTC. Translated: CASSVGDRGYNEQFF.

The chain recombines TRBV2 with TRBJ1-5; perhaps TRBD1 as D (5 bases). The CDR3 totals 15 residues. CDR1 is SNHLY and CDR2 is FYNNEI in the germline V gene. V lost 8 bases and J lost 0, with 14 bases in between. The CDR3 spells CASRGRVNSNQPQHF. As DNA, the CDR3 is TGTGCCAGCCGCGGCAGGGTCAATAGCAATCAGCCCCAGCATTTT.

This clone was counted only a few times. The CDR3 spells CASSLDRGDQPQHF. CDR3 coding DNA: TGTGCCAGCAGCCTTGACAGGGGGGATCAGCCCCAGCATTTT. The chain employs TRBV7-8 and TRBJ1-5, with 9 nucleotides matching TRBD1. The germline V gene encodes CDR1 SGHVS and CDR2 FQNEAQ. With 5 bases clipped from V and 5 bases from J, the junction kept 4 bases outside the gene matches. The CDR3 runs 14 residues. The full variable domain, with the rest looked up from reference TRBV7-8 and TRBJ1-5, is GAGVSQSPRYKVAKRGQDVALRCDPISGHVSLFWYQQALGQGPEFLTYFQNEAQLDKSGLPSDRFFAERPEGSVSTLKIQRTQQEDSAVYLCASSLDRGDQPQHFGDGTRLSIL.

The chain couples TRBV27 to TRBJ2-1; D is ambiguous. Germline V gene lookup returns CDR1 MNHEY and CDR2 SMNVEV (reference sequence). V lost 3 bases and J lost 7, with 4 bases in between. This CDR3 comprises 11 residues. The CDR3 sequence is CASSFYNEQFF. The CDR3 nucleotides read TGTGCCAGCAGTTTCTATAATGAGCAGTTCTTC.

The CDR3 sequence is CASSASGGANEQFF. As DNA, the CDR3 is TGTGCCAGCAGTGCTAGCGGGGGGGCCAATGAGCAGTTCTTC. The chain carries TRBV6-4 and TRBJ2-1; 12 nucleotides match TRBD2. The ends lost 4 bases at V and 6 bases at J; junction bases unmatched: 1. There are 14 residues in the CDR3. Germline loops: CDR1 MRHNA, CDR2 SNTAGT.

The chain employs TRBV1 and TRBJ2-4; the table assigns TRBD1, which was not confirmed against the DNA. TRBV1 corresponds to a pseudogene. This CDR3 has 12 amino acids. The CDR3 DNA reads TGCACCAGCAGGGGACAGGGGAACATTCAGTACTTC. Its translation is CTSRGQGNIQYF.

This chain uses TRBV29-1 with TRBJ2-3; a weak D match, TRBD1 (5 bases). With 7 bases removed from V and 2 bases from J, the gap between germline ends came to 10 bases. This CDR3 region has 12 residues. Per germline, CDR1 SQVTM and CDR2 ANQGSEA. The CDR3 DNA sequence: TGCAGCGGGGGCCTTTCCACAGATACGCAGTATTTT. Its protein is CSGGLSTDTQYF.

There are a few counts of this clone. V and J are TRBV4-1 and TRBJ1-1; maybe TRBD1 (5 bases). V lost 3 bases to trimming and J lost 0 bases, with 11 bases between them. The length of the CDR3 is 15 residues. Germline lookup yields CDR1 MGHRA and CDR2 YSYEKL. CDR3 sequence reads: CASSQGGAMNTEAFF. CDR3 bases: TGCGCCAGCAGCCAGGGAGGGGCTATGAACACTGAAGCTTTCTTT.

This sequence joins TRBV28 and TRBJ1-1, with D tentatively TRBD1 (6 bases). Germline CDR1 and CDR2: MDHEN and SYDVKM. V lost 6 bases, J lost 1 base, and 9 bases lay in between. The CDR3 loop spans 13 amino acids. CDR3 sequence reads: CASSPTGNTEAFF. CDR3 bases: TGTGCCAGCAGCCCGACAGGGAACACTGAAGCTTTCTTT.

The chain is built from TRBV2 and TRBJ1-3; D gene unclear. The germline gives CDR1 SNHLY, CDR2 FYNNEI. V lost 3 bases and J 3 bases, leaving 12 bases between the germline ends. The CDR3 totals 15 residues. The DNA for the CDR3 is TGTGCCAGCAGTGATGCAGGAATTAGTGGAAACACCATATATTTT. Translation: CASSDAGISGNTIYF.

The rearrangement uses TRBV5-5 and TRBJ1-2; tentative D call: TRBD1 (5 bases). V was pared by 5 bases and J by 2 bases, with 10 bases between. The germline V gene has CDR1 SGHKS and CDR2 YYEKEE (reference sequence). The CDR3 sequence is 13 residues long. The CDR3 sequence is CASRIGVNYGYTF. CDR3 nucleotides: TGTGCCAGCAGGATAGGGGTGAACTATGGCTACACCTTC.

V and J are TRBV5-1 and TRBJ1-5; no definite D call. Per germline, CDR1 SGHRS and CDR2 YFSETQ. Trimming removed 1 base at V and 3 bases at J, with 5 bases between. The CDR3 runs to 13 residues. The chain's CDR3 is CASSLTYNQPQHF. In nucleotides, the CDR3 is TGCGCCAGCAGCTTGACATACAATCAGCCCCAGCATTTT.

The chain is built from TRBV7-8 and TRBJ1-2, with no clear D. Per the germline V gene, CDR1 is SGHVS and CDR2 is FQNEAQ. This CDR3 spans 14 amino acids. The V end lost 1 base, the J end lost 4 bases, and 10 bases lay between the germline ends. The CDR3 nucleotides are TGTGCCAGCAGCTTAGTTGAACAACGCTATGGCTACACCTTC. It translates to CASSLVEQRYGYTF.

The chain employs TRBV10-3 and TRBJ2-1; 10 bases match TRBD2. The junction had 3 bases not matched to a gene; V was cut back by 6 bases and J by 4 bases. The CDR3 has 14 residues. Germline loops: CDR1 ENHRY, CDR2 SYGVKD. In DNA, the CDR3 is TGTGCCATCAGACAGCGGGGGGGATACAATGAGCAGTTCTTC. Its translation: CAIRQRGGYNEQFF.

The chain links TRBV5-4 to TRBJ2-3, with TRBD2 matching 7 bases. Germline CDR1 reads SGHNT; CDR2 reads YYREEE (reference sequence). The CDR3 consists of 13 residues. Trimming cost V 5 bases and J 4 bases; bases outside gene matches: 4. The CDR3 protein is CASSPGGADTQYF. The CDR3 DNA reads as TGTGCCAGCAGTCCTGGGGGGGCAGATACGCAGTATTTT.

This clone has a single count. The chain carries TRBV25-1 and TRBJ1-2; D gene uncertain. Germline V gene data show CDR1 as MGHDK and CDR2 as SYGVNS. Trimming removed 4 bases from V and 5 bases from J, with 17 bases in between. This CDR3 spans 15 amino acids. The CDR3 nucleotides are TGTGCCAGCAGTGGAAGAGGGCGGAATCAATATGGCTACACCTTC. Translated, it gives CASSGRGRNQYGYTF.

The chain couples TRBV5-1 to TRBJ2-5; tentative D call: TRBD2 (5 bases). The CDR3 has 14 residues. V lost 3 bases and J 2 bases, leaving 11 bases between the germline ends. Germline CDR1 is SGHRS and CDR2 is YFSETQ. CDR3 in DNA: TGCGCCAGCAGCTCCTCGGACTTTCAAGAGACCCAGTACTTC. It translates to CASSSSDFQETQYF.

The rearrangement links TRBV6-1 to TRBJ1-6; D call uncertain. CDR1 MNHNS and CDR2 SASEGT come from the germline V gene. V was clipped by 3 bases and J by 0 bases, with 6 bases between them. This CDR3 comprises 15 residues. In DNA, the CDR3 is TGTGCCAGCAGTGAGCTGAGCTCCTATAATTCACCCCTCCACTTT. It yields the protein CASSELSSYNSPLHF.

The rearrangement uses TRBV18 and TRBJ2-7, with TRBD1 identical over 10 bases. The CDR3 loop spans 13 amino acids. With V trimmed by 3 bases and J by 6 bases, 2 bases remained unmatched. Germline V lookup: CDR1 KGHSH, CDR2 LQKENI. CDR3 in DNA: TGTGCCAGCTCACCGGGGACAGGGGTCGAGCAGTACTTC. Amino acid sequence: CASSPGTGVEQYF.

This clone has only a few counts. The chain combines TRBV5-6 with TRBJ1-2; weak D call: TRBD1 (5 bases). The CDR3 length is 14 residues. Germline V CDR1 and CDR2: SGHDT, YYEEEE. Trimming stripped 3 bases from V and 4 bases from J, with 13 bases between. The CDR3 nucleotides are TGTGCCAGCAGCTCGGGGGAGCGGGGCTATGGCTACACCTTC. Its protein is CASSSGERGYGYTF. Based on the CDR3 plus reference TRBV5-6 and TRBJ1-2, the full variable domain is DAGVTQSPTHLIKTRGQQVTLRCSPKSGHDTVSWYQQALGQGPQFIFQYYEEEERQRGNFPDRFSGHQFPNYSSELNVNALLLGDSALYLCASSSGERGYGYTFGSGTRLTVV.

The V call is TRBV6-5, the J call TRBJ2-7; 8 bases line up with TRBD1. The junction had 5 bases not matched to a gene; V was cut back by 2 bases and J by 5 bases. The germline gives CDR1 MNHEY, CDR2 SVGAGI. The CDR3 consists of 14 residues. The CDR3 DNA is TGTGCCAGCAGTTACAGGCAGGGGGCTGACGAGCAGTACTTC. This translates into CASSYRQGADEQYF.

This chain joins TRBV5-5 and TRBJ1-4; no definite D call. Germline V gene lookup returns CDR1 SGHKS and CDR2 YYEKEE (reference sequence). This CDR3 is built from 16 residues. V was trimmed by 0 bases and J by 7 bases, leaving 16 bases between them. The DNA of the CDR3 is TGTGCCAGCAGCTTGGAGACTTCCGGATGGAGTGAAAAACTGTTTTTT. Translation: CASSLETSGWSEKLFF.

The genes are TRBV5-1 and TRBJ2-7; a weak D match, TRBD2 (7 bases). CDR1 and CDR2 (germline): SGHRS, YFSETQ. Between the trimmed V and J ends, which lost 2 bases and 4 bases, there was a span of 19 bases. The CDR3 extends over 16 amino acids. The CDR3 sequence: CASSFGRGQSPYEQYF. The CDR3 DNA follows: TGCGCCAGCAGCTTTGGGCGGGGGCAAAGCCCTTACGAGCAGTACTTC.

This clone has more than one count but fewer than ten. The rearrangement joins TRBV30 to TRBJ2-6, with D maybe TRBD1 (6 bases). This CDR3 contains 16 residues. Trimming pared 1 base from V and 2 bases from J, leaving 12 bases between. Germline V gene lookup returns CDR1 GTSNPN and CDR2 SVGIG (reference sequence). CDR3 residues: CAWSDKGHPGANVLTF. Written as DNA, the CDR3 is TGTGCCTGGAGTGATAAGGGACACCCTGGGGCCAACGTCCTGACTTTC.

The genes are TRBV4-1 and TRBJ1-5, with unresolved D. Trimming removed 4 bases from V and 2 bases from J, with 15 bases in between. The CDR3 has 16 residues. Germline CDR1 and CDR2: MGHRA and YSYEKL. The CDR3 DNA reads as TGCGCCAGCAGCCTACAACTGGTGGAGCGCAATCAGCCCCAGCATTTT. Translating gives CASSLQLVERNQPQHF.